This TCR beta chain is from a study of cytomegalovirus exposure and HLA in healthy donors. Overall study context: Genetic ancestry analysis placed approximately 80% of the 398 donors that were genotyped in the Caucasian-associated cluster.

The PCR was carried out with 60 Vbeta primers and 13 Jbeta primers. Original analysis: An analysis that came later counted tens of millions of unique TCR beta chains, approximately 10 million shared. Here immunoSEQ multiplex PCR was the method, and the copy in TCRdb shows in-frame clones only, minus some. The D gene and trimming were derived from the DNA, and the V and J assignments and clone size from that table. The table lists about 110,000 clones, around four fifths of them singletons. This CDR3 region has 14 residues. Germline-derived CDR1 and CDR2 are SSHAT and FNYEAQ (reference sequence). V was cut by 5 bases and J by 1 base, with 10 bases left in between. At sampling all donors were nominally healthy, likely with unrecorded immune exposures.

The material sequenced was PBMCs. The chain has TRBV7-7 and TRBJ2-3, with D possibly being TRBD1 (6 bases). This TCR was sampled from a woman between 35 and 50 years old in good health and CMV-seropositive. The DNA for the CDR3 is TGTGCCAGCAGCCCAGAGGGGGGCACAGATACGCAGTATTTT. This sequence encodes CASSPEGGTDTQYF.